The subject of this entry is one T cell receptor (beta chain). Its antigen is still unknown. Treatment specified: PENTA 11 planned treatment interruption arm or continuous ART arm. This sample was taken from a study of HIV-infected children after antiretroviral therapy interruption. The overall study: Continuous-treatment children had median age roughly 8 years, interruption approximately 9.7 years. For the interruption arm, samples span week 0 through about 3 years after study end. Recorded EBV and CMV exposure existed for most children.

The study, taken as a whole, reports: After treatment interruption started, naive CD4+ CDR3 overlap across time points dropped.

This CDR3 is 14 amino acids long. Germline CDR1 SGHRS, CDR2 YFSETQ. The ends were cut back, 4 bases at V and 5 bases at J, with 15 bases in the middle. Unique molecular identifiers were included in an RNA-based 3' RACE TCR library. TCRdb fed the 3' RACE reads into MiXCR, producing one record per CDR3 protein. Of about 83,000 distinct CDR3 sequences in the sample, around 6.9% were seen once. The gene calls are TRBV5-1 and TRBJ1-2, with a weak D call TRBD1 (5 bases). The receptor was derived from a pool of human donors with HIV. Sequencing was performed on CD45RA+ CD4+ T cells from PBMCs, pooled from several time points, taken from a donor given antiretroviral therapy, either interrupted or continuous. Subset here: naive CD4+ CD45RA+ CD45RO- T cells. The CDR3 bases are TGCGCCAGCAGCCAATGGGACTCGGGTTATGGCTACACCTTC. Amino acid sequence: CASSQWDSGYGYTF.